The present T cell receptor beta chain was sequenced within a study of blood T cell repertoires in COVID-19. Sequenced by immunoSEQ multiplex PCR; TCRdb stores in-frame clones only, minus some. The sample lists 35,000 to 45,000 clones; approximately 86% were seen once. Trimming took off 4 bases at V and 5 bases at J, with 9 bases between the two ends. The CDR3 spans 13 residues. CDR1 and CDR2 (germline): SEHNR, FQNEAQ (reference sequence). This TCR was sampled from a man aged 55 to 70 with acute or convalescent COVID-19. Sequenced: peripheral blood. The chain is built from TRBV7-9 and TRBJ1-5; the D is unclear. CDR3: CASSYGVDQPQHF. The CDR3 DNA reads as TGTGCCAGCAGCTACGGGGTAGATCAGCCCCAGCATTTT.